This T cell receptor (beta chain) was sequenced in a study of cytomegalovirus exposure and HLA in healthy donors (dated by TCRdb to the late 2010s). With respect to the entire study: An earlier analysis of about 560 of the donors reported approximately 260 Gb of sequence data and about 120 million unique TCR beta sequences obtained from around 190 million T cells. Roughly 320 gigabases of sequencing data and approximately 91 million unique TCR sequences made up an early release that covered approximately 650 HLA-typed donors. Of the approximately 400 genotyped donors, around 81% fell in the genetic ancestry cluster associated with self-reported Caucasian donors. The aim of the study was to test whether cataloging public T cell receptors could identify signatures of past pathogen exposure. The study used immunosequencing to profile the T cell repertoires of some 600 subjects and linked those repertoires to cytomegalovirus serostatus. Besides the first cohort of roughly 660 subjects, a separate validation cohort made up of roughly 130 different subjects was used. To predict cytomegalovirus infection status, the study combined high-throughput TCR immunosequencing, statistical association of individual TCRs with disease status, and machine learning. To study patterns of TCR occurrence, a later analysis re-analyzed previously published TCR beta repertoires from 650 to 750 donors and added high-resolution HLA genotyping. Rather than drawing on any new phenotypic data, the later analysis identified candidate immune exposures from TCR beta sequences and the way those sequences occurred across donors. An earlier analysis of some 500 of the donors applied high-throughput TCR beta sequencing to assess whether each TCR beta V gene segment acted as functional or pseudogenic. Alongside the repertoire data, information on donor age, sex, ethnicity and CMV serostatus was compiled. A later genetic analysis took genome-wide SNP genotypes for about 55% of the roughly 670 donors and used that subset as a discovery cohort. All discovery cohort repertoires had been generated on a single sequencing platform. Class I and class II HLA loci were covered by the typing at four-digit resolution. The number of typed donors differed by locus: about 629-640 for A, B, C, DRB1 and DQB1; approximately 530 for DQA1; around 580 for DPA1; and 400 to 480 for DPB1. Four to six DR-DQ haplotypes were handled as single units for association and clustering, since linkage in the cohort was strong. On average, roughly 250,000 unique TCR beta nucleotide sequences were sequenced per donor among several hundred genotyped donors of the cohort, with 15% to 20% of those sequences being non-productive. General conclusions and limits of the study: A later genetic analysis reported fewer N-insertions in productive TCRs among donors in an Asian-associated ancestry cluster than the roughly 670-donor mean. Linkage disequilibrium might explain the correlated functional status among segregating V segments, but an unknown experimental factor could not be ruled out. Because counts were too low, about 15 rarely observed V segments, including chromosome 9 orphons, were left out of the earlier analysis of a few hundred of the donors. Broadly in line with IMGT annotations, most TCR beta V segments showed up in productive rearrangements about 87% or about 30% of the time in an earlier analysis of around 550 of the donors. Strong co-occurrence of HLA alleles, especially DR and DQ, made assigning TCR associations to individual alleles difficult. A further reported finding was that TCR beta sequences accurately predicted the HLA-A and HLA-B alleles for most subjects in the first cohort. The study gave a list of 150 to 200 TCR beta chains associated with cytomegalovirus. Because the 87-base-pair reads could not distinguish some IMGT-functional V segments, including TRBV6-2 and TRBV6-3, those segments were excluded. Only TCR beta chains were sequenced in this cohort, and the absence of alpha or paired-chain data limited detectable features. The only immune exposure information available for the cohort was CMV serostatus. A later analysis found that HLA-associated TCR beta chains were more clonally expanded and had lower generation probabilities than equally common non-associated chains. In both the original and validation cohorts, the classifier was reported to diagnose cytomegalovirus status with high specificity and sensitivity. According to a later analysis, most CMV-associated TCR beta chains appeared to be HLA-restricted, and the HLA associations seemed to be driven largely by CMV exposure. The sequencing pipeline was judged likely to have produced a cluster of highly shared sequence variants as a technical artifact. The authors suggested that the approach could potentially be extended to other disease states and immunological phenotypes. According to a later analysis, parvovirus B19, influenza, CMV and Epstein-Barr virus appeared linked to several top co-occurrence clusters. According to a later analysis, TCR association rates differed among HLA loci, with DRB1 alleles showing the most associated TCRs and HLA-C alleles showing the fewest. A later analysis associated 16,951 TCR beta sequences with specific HLA alleles at a false discovery rate of 0.05. In vitro tests confirmed that a few of the cytomegalovirus-associated TCR beta chains recognize cytomegalovirus antigens. The presence/absence analyses assumed that sequencing depth was roughly uniform across donors, and that assumption may not be true. V-gene and J-gene trimming of TCR beta chains was associated with a missense DCLRE1C variant in a later genetic analysis, and the association was replicated in an independent cohort. Because HLA typing was missing for some donors at each locus, association tests included only the typed subset. Across donors, most TCR sequences were observed very rarely, whereas some public TCRs were present in many individuals.

The cohort was made up of about 610 healthy bone marrow donors. At the time of sampling, every cohort member was nominally healthy, though immune exposures that went unrecorded were likely present. The donor tested CMV seropositive and was one of the 289 seropositive cohort members. A peripheral blood sample was collected from each donor, and TCR beta sequencing was performed on peripheral blood mononuclear cells. The Qiagen DNeasy Blood Extraction Kit was used to extract genomic DNA from the blood cell samples. Compared with germline, V lacks 5 bases and J lacks 8 bases; bases without a gene match: 7. From the cysteine up to the phenylalanine, the CDR3 has a length of 13 residues. CDR3 DNA only is kept here, 39 bases in frame from base 1. CDR1 and CDR2, looked up from the germline V gene, are MNHNS and SASEGT. On this clone: Its target antigen remains unknown. Within one base of it there is no much larger clone, and no base qualities were kept.

The library came from the immunoSEQ multiplex PCR assay. For the multiplex PCR, a mixture combining 60 forward primers for TCR Vbeta segments and 13 reverse primers for TCR Jbeta segments was used. A multiplex PCR assay on genomic DNA amplified the CDR3 region of rearranged TCR beta genes. The amplified TCR beta libraries were sequenced on the Illumina HiSeq System as 87-base-pair reads. The study's own analysis went as follows. A later analysis counted about 80 million unique TCR beta chains across the 700 or so repertoires, and 10 million to 11 million of these chains were shared by at least two donors. A nearest-neighbor algorithm error-corrected the raw reads and collapsed the reads into unique sequences, merging closely related sequences to remove PCR and sequencing errors. To assign V, D and J gene segments, CDR3 sequences were aligned to IMGT reference sequences. Each retained sequence needed at least a six-nucleotide match to both a V gene segment and a J gene segment. A rearrangement was called productive if the CDR3 had no stop codons and remained in frame with V and J, and every other rearrangement was called non-productive. Following IMGT convention, CDR3 was defined as the stretch from the second conserved V-encoded cysteine up to the conserved J-encoded phenylalanine. The earlier analysis of 587 of the donors excluded sequences that lacked an unambiguous match to a single V gene segment. An earlier analysis of 500 to 600 of the donors classified V segments as functional when productive rearrangements were above 56.7% and as segregating when the standard deviation between donors was above 5%. A statistical classification framework was built for diagnosing cytomegalovirus status from the catalog of TCR beta chain sequences. In a later analysis, TCR nucleotide sequences were compared against IMGT/GENE-DB human TR gene sequences so that V and J genes could be assigned. A later analysis assigned CDR3 sequences and most-parsimonious VDJ recombination scenarios with the TCRdist pipeline. In a later analysis, each TCR beta chain was defined by its CDR3 amino acid sequence together with its V-gene family, and reads lacking a unique V-gene family were excluded. As a way to deal with suspected cross-contamination and a sequencing artifact, a later analysis dropped 592 nucleotide sequences that were highly shared and had low generation probability. For each public chain, a later analysis derived a clonal expansion index from normalized ranks of inferred template counts within each repertoire. A later analysis computed generation probabilities with a VDJ recombination model fitted to out-of-frame rearrangements, and checked the results against IGoR. Hypergeometric tests were used in a later analysis to score TCR-TCR, TCR-HLA and TCR-CMV co-occurrence, with a repertoire-size bias correction applied to the TCR pairs. False discovery rates were estimated in a later analysis by permuting HLA or CMV assignments 20 times. In a later analysis, co-occurring TCRs were grouped using DBSCAN, and TCRdist sequence similarity was added for clustering within HLA-allele-positive subsets. For co-occurrence clustering, repertoires with fewer than 30,000 or more than 120,000 public chains were excluded, along with four or five repertoires with anomalous nucleotide sharing. What TCRdb holds here is the immuneACCESS table cut down to in-frame rearrangements. Part of the clones is not present; checked against another copy, under half of the missing clones reflect an unresolved V gene, and the others are unexplained. The DNA gave D and trimming, while V, J and clone size come from that table. This sample holds 100,000 or so clones; approximately 70% were observed only once. The ten top clones hold roughly a tenth of the sample.

The clonotype comes from a man between 35 and 55 years old in good health and CMV-seropositive. Recombination connected TRBV6-1 to TRBJ1-2; 8 central nucleotides agree with TRBD1. Sequencing input: PBMCs. The CDR3: CASSNGQGEGYTF. The DNA is as follows: TGTGCCAGCAGTAACGGACAGGGAGAGGGCTACACCTTC.